This T cell receptor (beta chain) came from a study of T cell responses to AZD1222 COVID-19 vaccine. Study outcomes and limitations: Repertoire sampling was restricted to post-peak T cell response timepoints.

Comment on this clone: Its specificity is not known.

The CDR3 runs 15 residues. Trimming shortened V by 1 base and J by 6 bases, and 16 bases separated the two germline ends. Germline-derived CDR1 and CDR2 are SGHRS and YFSETQ. TCRdb's table, derived via immunoSEQ multiplex PCR, lists solely in-frame clones and lacks some. The sample holds 150,000 to 180,000 clones, 87% seen once. The source is an adult who received the AZD1222 COVID-19 vaccine. The sequencing used peripheral blood, collected 28 days after the second AZD1222 dose. The chain combines TRBV5-1 with TRBJ1-2; no reliable D call. For the CDR3, the DNA is TGCGCCAGCAGCTTGTCGGACCCTACCCGAAATGGCTACACCTTC. It codes for CASSLSDPTRNGYTF.